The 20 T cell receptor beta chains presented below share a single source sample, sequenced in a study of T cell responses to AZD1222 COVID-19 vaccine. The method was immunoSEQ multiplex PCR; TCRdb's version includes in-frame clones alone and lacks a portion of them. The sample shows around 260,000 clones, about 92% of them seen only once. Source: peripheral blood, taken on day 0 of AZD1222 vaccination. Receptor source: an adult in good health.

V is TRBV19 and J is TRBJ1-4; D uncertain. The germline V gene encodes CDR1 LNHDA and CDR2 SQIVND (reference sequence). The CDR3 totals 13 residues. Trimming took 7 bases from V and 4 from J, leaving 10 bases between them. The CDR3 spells CASTTRDNEKLFF. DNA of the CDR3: TGTGCCAGTACGACAAGAGATAATGAAAAACTGTTTTTT.

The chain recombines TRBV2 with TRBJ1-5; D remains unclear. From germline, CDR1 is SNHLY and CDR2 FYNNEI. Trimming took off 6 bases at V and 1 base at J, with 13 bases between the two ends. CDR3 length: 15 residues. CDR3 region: CASRGRLRSNQPQHF. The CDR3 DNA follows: TGTGCCAGCAGGGGCAGGCTCAGGAGCAATCAGCCCCAGCATTTT. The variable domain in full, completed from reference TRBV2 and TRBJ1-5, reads EPEVTQTPSHQVTQMGQEVILRCVPISNHLYFYWYRQILGQKVEFLVSFYNNEISEKSEIFDDQFSVERPDGSNFTLKIRSTKLEDSAMYFCASRGRLRSNQPQHFGDGTRLSIL.

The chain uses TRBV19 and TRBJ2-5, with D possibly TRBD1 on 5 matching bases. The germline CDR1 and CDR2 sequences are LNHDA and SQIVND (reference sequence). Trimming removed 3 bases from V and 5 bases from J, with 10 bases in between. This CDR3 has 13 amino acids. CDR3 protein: CASSIRVEETQYF. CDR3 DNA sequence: TGTGCCAGTAGTATCAGGGTGGAGGAGACCCAGTACTTC.

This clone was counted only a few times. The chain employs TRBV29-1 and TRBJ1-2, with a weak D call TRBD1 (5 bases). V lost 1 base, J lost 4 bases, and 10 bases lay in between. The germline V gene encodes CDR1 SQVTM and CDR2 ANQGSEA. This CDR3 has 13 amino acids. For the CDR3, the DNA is TGCAGCGTTGAAGGGCAGGGTCCCTATGGCTACACCTTC. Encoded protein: CSVEGQGPYGYTF. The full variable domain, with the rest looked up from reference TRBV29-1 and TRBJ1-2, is SAVISQKPSRDICQRGTSLTIQCQVDSQVTMMFWYRQQPGQSLTLIATANQGSEATYESGFVIDKFPISRPNLTFSTLTVSNMSPEDSSIYLCSVEGQGPYGYTFGSGTRLTVV.

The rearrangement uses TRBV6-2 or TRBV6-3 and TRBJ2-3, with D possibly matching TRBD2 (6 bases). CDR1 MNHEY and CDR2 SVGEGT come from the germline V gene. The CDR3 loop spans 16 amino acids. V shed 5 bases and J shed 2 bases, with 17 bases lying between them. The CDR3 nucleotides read TGTGCCAGCAGTCTAGCGCGCAGTAAGTCCACAGATACGCAGTATTTT. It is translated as CASSLARSKSTDTQYF.

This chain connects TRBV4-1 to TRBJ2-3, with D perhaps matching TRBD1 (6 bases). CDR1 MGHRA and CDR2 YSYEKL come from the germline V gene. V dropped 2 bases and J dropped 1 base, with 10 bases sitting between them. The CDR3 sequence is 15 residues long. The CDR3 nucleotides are TGCGCCAGCAGCCAAACCGGGACACGCACAGATACGCAGTATTTT. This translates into CASSQTGTRTDTQYF.

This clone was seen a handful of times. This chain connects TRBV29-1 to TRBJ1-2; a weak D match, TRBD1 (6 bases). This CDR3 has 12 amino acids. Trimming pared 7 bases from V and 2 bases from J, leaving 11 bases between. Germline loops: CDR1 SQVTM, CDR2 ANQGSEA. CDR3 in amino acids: CSATGSNYGYTF. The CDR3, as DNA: TGCAGCGCTACAGGGTCGAACTATGGCTACACCTTC.

The CDR3 region is CASSAGVSYSYEQYF. As DNA, the CDR3 is TGTGCCAGCAGCGCCGGGGTCTCATACTCCTACGAGCAGTACTTC. The gene calls are TRBV11-1 and TRBJ2-7, with D possibly being TRBD2 (5 bases). Germline-derived CDR1 and CDR2 are SGHAT and FQDESV (reference sequence). V lost 5 bases and J lost 0, with 14 bases in between. The CDR3 runs to 15 residues.

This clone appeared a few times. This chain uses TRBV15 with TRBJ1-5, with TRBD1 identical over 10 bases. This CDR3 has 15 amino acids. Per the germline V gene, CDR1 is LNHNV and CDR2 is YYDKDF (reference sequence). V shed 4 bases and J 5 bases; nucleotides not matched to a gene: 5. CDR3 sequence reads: CATSKDRGQYQPQHF. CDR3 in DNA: TGTGCCACCAGCAAAGACAGGGGGCAATATCAGCCCCAGCATTTT.

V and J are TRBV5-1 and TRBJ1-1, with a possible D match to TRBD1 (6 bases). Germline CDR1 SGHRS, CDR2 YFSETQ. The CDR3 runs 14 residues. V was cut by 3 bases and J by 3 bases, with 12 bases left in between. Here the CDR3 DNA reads TGCGCCAGCAGCTCGGGACCAGGGGACACTGAAGCTTTCTTT. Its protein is CASSSGPGDTEAFF.

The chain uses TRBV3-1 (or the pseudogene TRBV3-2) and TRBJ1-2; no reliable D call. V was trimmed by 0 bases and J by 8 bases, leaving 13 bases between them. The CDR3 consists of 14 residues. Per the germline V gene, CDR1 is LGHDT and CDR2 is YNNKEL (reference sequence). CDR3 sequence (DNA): TGTGCCAGCAGCCAAGATGCGTCCCGTATCGGCTACACCTTC. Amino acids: CASSQDASRIGYTF.

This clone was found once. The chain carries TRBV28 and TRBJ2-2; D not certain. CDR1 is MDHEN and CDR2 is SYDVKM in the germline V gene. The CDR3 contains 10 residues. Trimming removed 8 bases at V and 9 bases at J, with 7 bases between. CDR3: CASFHRELFF. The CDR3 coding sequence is TGTGCCAGCTTCCACAGGGAGCTGTTTTTT. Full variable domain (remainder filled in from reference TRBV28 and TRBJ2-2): DVKVTQSSRYLVKRTGEKVFLECVQDMDHENMFWYRQDPGLGLRLIYFSYDVKMKEKGDIPEGYSVSREKKERFSLILESASTNQTSMYLCASFHRELFFGEGSRLTVL.

The CDR3 sequence: CASSDVTPLDEQYF. CDR3 coding DNA: TGTGCCAGCAGTGACGTCACTCCTCTCGACGAGCAGTACTTC. This chain joins TRBV2 and TRBJ2-7; D unresolved. CDR1 is SNHLY, CDR2 FYNNEI, per germline. The CDR3 has 14 residues. V gave up 3 bases and J gave up 5 bases, with 14 bases separating them.

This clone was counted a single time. The CDR3 sequence is CASSQEVRTAGTGELFF. CDR3 in DNA: TGCGCCAGCAGCCAAGAGGTGAGGACCGCTGGAACCGGGGAGCTGTTTTTT. This chain joins TRBV4-3 and TRBJ2-2; D call uncertain. Germline CDR1 is LGHNA and CDR2 is YSLEER. The CDR3 consists of 17 residues. Trimming removed 0 bases from V and 5 bases from J, with 16 bases in between.

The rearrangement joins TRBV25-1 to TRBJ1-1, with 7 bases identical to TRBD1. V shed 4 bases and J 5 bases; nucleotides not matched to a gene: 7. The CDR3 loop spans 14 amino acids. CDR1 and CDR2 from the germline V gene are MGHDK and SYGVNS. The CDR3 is CASSARGGRTEAFF. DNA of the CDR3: TGTGCCAGCAGTGCCAGGGGGGGAAGAACTGAAGCTTTCTTT.

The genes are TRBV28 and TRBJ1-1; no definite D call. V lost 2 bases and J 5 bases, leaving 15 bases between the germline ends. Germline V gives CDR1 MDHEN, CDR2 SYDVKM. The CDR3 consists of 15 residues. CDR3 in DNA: TGTGCCAGCAGTTTACCCCTTCCGTCGAGTACTGAAGCTTTCTTT. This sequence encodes CASSLPLPSSTEAFF.

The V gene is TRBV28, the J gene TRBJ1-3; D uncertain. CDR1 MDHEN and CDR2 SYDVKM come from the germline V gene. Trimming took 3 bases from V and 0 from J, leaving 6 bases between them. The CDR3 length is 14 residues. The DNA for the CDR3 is TGTGCCAGCAGTTTTTGGTCCTCTGGAAACACCATATATTTT. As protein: CASSFWSSGNTIYF.

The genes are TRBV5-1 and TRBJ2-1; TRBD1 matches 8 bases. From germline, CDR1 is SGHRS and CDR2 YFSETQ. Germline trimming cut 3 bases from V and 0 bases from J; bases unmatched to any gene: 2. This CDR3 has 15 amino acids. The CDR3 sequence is CASSSQGASYNEQFF. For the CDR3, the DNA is TGCGCCAGCAGCTCCCAGGGGGCCTCCTACAATGAGCAGTTCTTC.

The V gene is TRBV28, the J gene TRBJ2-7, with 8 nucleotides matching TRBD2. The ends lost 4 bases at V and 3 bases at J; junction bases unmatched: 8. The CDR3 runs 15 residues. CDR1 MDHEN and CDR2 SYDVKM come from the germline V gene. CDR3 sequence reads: CASSSPGSGGYEQYF. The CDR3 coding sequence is TGTGCCAGCAGTTCCCCGGGGAGCGGGGGCTACGAGCAGTACTTC.

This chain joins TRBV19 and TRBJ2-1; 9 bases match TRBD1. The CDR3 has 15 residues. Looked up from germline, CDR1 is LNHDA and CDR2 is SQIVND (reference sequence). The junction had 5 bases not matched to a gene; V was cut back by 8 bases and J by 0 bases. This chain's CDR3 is CASSDRGASYNEQFF. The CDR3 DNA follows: TGTGCCAGTTCCGACAGGGGGGCCTCCTACAATGAGCAGTTCTTC.